This T cell receptor beta chain was recorded in a study of regulatory T cells in long-lasting Graves disease. General observations from the study: A limited number of samples was an acknowledged limitation.

Through Arm-PCR of CDR3 regions and iRepertoire HTBI primers, TCR beta libraries were built. MiXCR, applied by TCRdb to the multiplex PCR reads, yields one record per CDR3 protein. The sample lists a few hundred thousand distinct CDR3 sequences, roughly a quarter occurring once. Time point of the sample: persistent/refractory GD, antithyroid drugs over 5 years with positive TRAb. PBMCs provided the RNA from which the TCR library was made. This clonotype was detected ten times or more. Its antigen remains unknown. J lost 5 bases, V lost 4 bases, and 10 bases had no gene match. Germline CDR1 reads SQVTM; CDR2 reads ANQGSEA. The CDR3 extends over 15 amino acids.

The receptor was isolated from a female donor with Graves disease. The sequences come from peripheral blood mononuclear cells (PBMCs), collected when the disease was refractory, from a patient treated with antithyroid drugs. J is TRBJ2-5 and V is TRBV29-1, with 10 bases fitting TRBD2. The CDR3 reads CSVVASGSRRETQYF. CDR3 bases: TGCAGCGTTGTGGCTAGCGGGAGCCGGAGGGAGACCCAGTACTTC.